This T cell receptor (beta chain) derives from a study of response to subunit inactivated influenza vaccine. This clonotype was recorded a few times. Antigen: not known. Each CDR3 protein gets one entry after TCRdb re-called the RT-PCR reads with MiXCR. The sample yields roughly 760,000 distinct CDR3 sequences, 21% seen once. Germline V gives CDR1 DFQATT, CDR2 SNEGSKA (reference sequence). V dropped 2 bases and J dropped 0 bases, with 8 bases sitting between them. CDR3 length: 14 residues. Overall study results and limits: A suggestion made by the authors is that each seasonal influenza vaccination recruits few new T cells.

The starting material was PBMCs from blood, obtained roughly 5 days after vaccination. The chain is built from TRBV20-1 and TRBJ1-5; D is uncertain. The receptor was isolated from a man aged 50-60 years who received an inactivated influenza vaccine. This CDR3 is CSARNPASNQPQHF. The CDR3, as DNA: TGCAGTGCTAGAAATCCGGCTAGCAATCAGCCCCAGCATTTT.